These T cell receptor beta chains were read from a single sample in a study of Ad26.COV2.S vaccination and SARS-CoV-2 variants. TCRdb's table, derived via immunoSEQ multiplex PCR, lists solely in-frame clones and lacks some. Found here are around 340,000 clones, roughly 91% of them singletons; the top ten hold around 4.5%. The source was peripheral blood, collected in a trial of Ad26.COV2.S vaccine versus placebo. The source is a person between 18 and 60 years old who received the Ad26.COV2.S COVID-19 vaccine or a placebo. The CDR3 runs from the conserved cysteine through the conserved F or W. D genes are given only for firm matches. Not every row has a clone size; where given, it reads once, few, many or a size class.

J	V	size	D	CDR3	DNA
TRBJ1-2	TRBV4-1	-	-	CASSRGVNGYTF	TGCGCCAGCAGCCGGGGAGTAAATGGCTACACCTTC
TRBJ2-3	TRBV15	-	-	CATSRGPATDTQYF	TGTGCCACCAGCAGAGGCCCAGCTACAGATACGCAGTATTTT
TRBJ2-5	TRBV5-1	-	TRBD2	CASRQELAGVEETQYF	TGCGCCAGCAGACAAGAACTAGCGGGAGTGGAAGAGACCCAGTACTTC
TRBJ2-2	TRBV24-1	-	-	CATQAVGTGELFF	TGTGCCACCCAGGCGGTCGGCACCGGGGAGCTGTTTTTT
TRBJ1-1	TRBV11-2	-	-	CASSLGGEGTEAFF	TGTGCCAGCAGCTTAGGGGGTGAGGGCACTGAAGCTTTCTTT
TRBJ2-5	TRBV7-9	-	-	CASTRPSLETQYF	TGTGCCAGCACCCGACCGTCACTAGAGACCCAGTACTTC
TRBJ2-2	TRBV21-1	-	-	CASSNCGGPNTGELFF	TGTGCCAGCAGCAATTGCGGGGGACCCAACACCGGGGAGCTGTTTTTT
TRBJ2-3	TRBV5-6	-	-	CASSPAAGDTQYF	TGTGCCAGCAGTCCAGCAGCGGGCGATACGCAGTATTTT
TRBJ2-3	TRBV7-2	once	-	CASSPELAPTDTQYF	TGTGCCAGCAGCCCAGAGCTAGCCCCCACAGATACGCAGTATTTT
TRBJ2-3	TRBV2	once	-	CASSDRTSDTQYF	TGTGCCAGCAGTGATCGTACTTCAGATACGCAGTATTTT
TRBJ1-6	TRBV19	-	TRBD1	CASSDTARGRSPLHF	TGTGCCAGTAGTGACACCGCCAGGGGGCGGTCACCCCTCCACTTT
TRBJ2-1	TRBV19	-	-	CASSVRVDEQFF	TGTGCCAGTAGTGTAAGAGTGGATGAGCAGTTCTTC
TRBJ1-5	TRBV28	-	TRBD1	CASSLQGAWNQPQHF	TGTGCCAGCAGTTTACAGGGGGCCTGGAATCAGCCCCAGCATTTT
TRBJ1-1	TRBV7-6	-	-	CASSKDQNTEAFF	TGTGCCAGCAGCAAGGATCAGAACACTGAAGCTTTCTTT
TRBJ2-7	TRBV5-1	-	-	CASSVNRRSYEQYF	TGCGCCAGCAGCGTGAACAGGAGGTCCTACGAGCAGTACTTC
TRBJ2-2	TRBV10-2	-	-	CASKPGAENTGELFF	TGCGCCAGCAAACCCGGGGCTGAGAACACCGGGGAGCTGTTTTTT
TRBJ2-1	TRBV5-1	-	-	CASSLGRFRADNEQFF	TGCGCCAGCAGCTTGGGGCGTTTTAGGGCAGACAATGAGCAGTTCTTC
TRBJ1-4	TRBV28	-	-	CASREREGEKLFF	TGTGCCAGCAGGGAGAGGGAAGGAGAAAAACTGTTTTTT
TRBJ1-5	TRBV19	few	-	CASRETTDYSNQPQHF	TGTGCCAGTAGAGAGACGACAGACTATAGCAATCAGCCCCAGCATTTT
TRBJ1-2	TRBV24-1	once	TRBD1	CATSDLPGGQPNYGYTF	TGTGCCACCAGTGATTTGCCAGGGGGCCAACCTAACTATGGCTACACCTTC
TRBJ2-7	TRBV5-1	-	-	CASSLSAGSYEQYF	TGCGCCAGCAGCTTGTCGGCAGGCTCCTACGAGCAGTACTTC
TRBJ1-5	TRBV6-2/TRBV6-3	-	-	CASSRRQENSNQPQHF	TGTGCCAGCAGCCGTAGGCAGGAAAATAGCAATCAGCCCCAGCATTTT